This is a list of T cell receptor beta chains from one sample in a study of cytomegalovirus exposure and HLA in healthy donors. The table came from immunoSEQ multiplex PCR; TCRdb's copy has only in-frame clones and leaves some out. The profile covers about 77,000 clones, with over 60% appearing a single time and 3.5% to 5.5% taken by the ten largest. The sequenced material came from PBMCs. Receptor source: a man in his forties or fifties in good health and CMV-seronegative. CDR3s include the opening cysteine and the closing phenylalanine or tryptophan. D genes are given only for firm matches. Not all rows give a size; the values are once, few, many and, for expanded clones, a class.

J	D	size	V	DNA	CDR3
TRBJ2-3	.	.	TRBV4-3	TGCGCCAGCAGCCAAGATCGGGCTAGCGGCACAGATACGCAGTATTTT	CASSQDRASGTDTQYF
TRBJ1-3	TRBD1	.	TRBV5-4	TGTGCCAGCAGTTCCGGGACAGGGGGACTCTCTGGAAACACCATATATTTT	CASSSGTGGLSGNTIYF
TRBJ2-5	TRBD2	.	TRBV5-1	TGCGCCAGCAGCTTGGGGACTAGCGGGAGGTACCAAGAGACCCAGTACTTC	CASSLGTSGRYQETQYF
TRBJ2-1	TRBD2	once	TRBV18	TGTGCCAGCTCACCTCAGGGACTAGCGGGAGGTACCAATGAGCAGTTCTTC	CASSPQGLAGGTNEQFF
TRBJ2-7	.	.	TRBV5-6	TGTGCCAGCAGCCCGACAGGTCGGTCCTACGAGCAGTACTTC	CASSPTGRSYEQYF
TRBJ2-7	TRBD2	few	TRBV7-2	TGTGCCAGCAGCTATACTAGCGGGAGTGGCGAGCAGTACTTC	CASSYTSGSGEQYF
TRBJ2-3	TRBD2	.	TRBV13	TGTGCCAGCAGAAACAGACTAGCGACAGATACGCAGTATTTT	CASRNRLATDTQYF
TRBJ1-1	.	.	TRBV28	TGTGCCAGCAGTTTATTGGGGGAGGGCACTGAAGCTTTCTTT	CASSLLGEGTEAFF
TRBJ1-6	.	.	TRBV6-5	TGTGCCAGCAGAAGGACAGCCTATAATTCACCCCTCCACTTT	CASRRTAYNSPLHF
TRBJ2-3	TRBD1	.	TRBV28	TGTGCCAGCCAGGACAGGCCCTACACAGATACGCAGTATTTT	CASQDRPYTDTQYF
TRBJ2-1	TRBD2	.	TRBV13	TGTGCCAGCAGCTTAGTGACTAGCGGGCCCCTTAGCTCCTACAATGAGCAGTTCTTC	CASSLVTSGPLSSYNEQFF
TRBJ2-3	TRBD2	.	TRBV19	TGTGCCAGTAGTATCGGGCTAGCGGGAGGGACAGATACGCAGTATTTT	CASSIGLAGGTDTQYF
TRBJ2-2	.	.	TRBV29-1	TGCAGCGTCCCGGGCGGGACCGGGGAGCTGTTTTTT	CSVPGGTGELFF
TRBJ1-1	TRBD1	.	TRBV19	TGTGCCAGTAGTATGCGACAGGGTTTTAACACTGAAGCTTTCTTT	CASSMRQGFNTEAFF
TRBJ2-7	.	.	TRBV27	TGTGCCAGCAGTCTACGACAGGATTCCTACGAGCAGTACTTC	CASSLRQDSYEQYF